Each of the 26 T cell receptor beta chains below was sequenced from the same sample in a study of shared clonotypes between healthy human individuals. Clones were sequenced by immunoSEQ multiplex PCR, and TCRdb holds only the in-frame ones, with some missing. Among some 980,000 clones listed, more than 75% were seen once. Material: memory CD4+ T cells sorted from blood. Subset defined: CD45RA-negative fraction. The receptors derive from a man between 18 and 29 years old in good health.

Notes on this clone: One junction end does not reproduce the germline sequence, and a read error may be involved. Here the CDR3 reads CAISENNGELFF. The CDR3 bases are TGTGCCATCAGTGAAAACAACGGGGAGCTGTTTTTT. V is TRBV10-3 and J is TRBJ2-2; D gene uncertain. CDR1 is ENHRY, CDR2 SYGVKD, per germline. The length of the CDR3 is 12 residues.

V usage is TRBV5-6 and J usage is TRBJ2-1; possible D gene TRBD2, 5 bases. The V and J ends lost 4 bases and 5 bases respectively, with 16 bases between them. Germline loops: CDR1 SGHDT, CDR2 YYEEEE. The CDR3 extends over 15 amino acids. The CDR3 sequence is CASSPGEGFNNEQFF. The CDR3 DNA reads TGTGCCAGCAGCCCCGGCGAGGGCTTTAACAATGAGCAGTTCTTC.

The J gene is TRBJ2-6, the V gene TRBV19, with D possibly matching TRBD1 (6 bases). The CDR3 runs 15 residues. The V end lost 6 bases, the J end lost 4 bases, and 13 bases lay between the germline ends. CDR1 is LNHDA and CDR2 is SQIVND in the germline V gene (reference sequence). CDR3 nucleotides: TGTGCCAGTAGAACTACAGGGACCGGGGCCAACGTCCTGACTTTC. It translates to CASRTTGTGANVLTF.

The chain carries TRBV2 and TRBJ2-7; 8 bases map to TRBD2. After removal of 7 bases from V and 0 bases from J, the junction contained 5 bases not matched to a gene. Germline lookup yields CDR1 SNHLY and CDR2 FYNNEI. The CDR3 extends over 14 amino acids. In DNA, the CDR3 is TGTGCCAGCAAGTTTAGCGGGACCTCCTACGAGCAGTACTTC. It yields the protein CASKFSGTSYEQYF.

This chain joins TRBV19 and TRBJ1-4, with 11 bases fitting TRBD1. Germline CDR1 LNHDA, CDR2 SQIVND (reference sequence). The CDR3 has 15 residues. Trimming removed 7 bases from V and 8 bases from J; junction bases left unmatched: 9. The CDR3 nucleotides are TGTGCCAGTATGGACAGGGGGCTTGGGGAAGAAAAACTGTTTTTT. This translates into CASMDRGLGEEKLFF.

CDR3 in amino acids: CASSRILGGIYTF. CDR3 bases: TGCGCCAGCAGCCGGATCCTCGGGGGGATCTACACCTTC. This chain uses TRBV4-1 with TRBJ1-2; possibly TRBD1 for D (5 bases). The V gene lost 4 bases and the J gene lost 10 bases, with 16 bases spanning the gap. The V gene's germline CDR1 is MGHRA and CDR2 YSYEKL. The CDR3 totals 13 residues.

The V call is TRBV30, the J call TRBJ1-6, with 7 nucleotides matching TRBD1. V lost 1 base and J lost 7; bases outside the gene matches: 16. Germline V gene lookup returns CDR1 GTSNPN and CDR2 SVGIG (reference sequence). The CDR3 loop spans 18 amino acids. Written as DNA, the CDR3 is TGTGCCTGGAGTGCGCGCCGTTATAGGGACAGAGAGAATTCACCCCTCCACTTT. Its translation is CAWSARRYRDRENSPLHF.

This clone has a single count. Other nucleotide sequences in the sample specify the same CDR3. This chain links TRBV2 with TRBJ2-2, with 7 bases aligning to TRBD1. Losses at the gene ends were 6 bases for V and 5 bases for J; bases not matched to a gene: 3. CDR1 and CDR2 (germline): SNHLY, FYNNEI. This CDR3 comprises 13 residues. CDR3 residues: CASSVQGTGELFF. As DNA, the CDR3 is TGTGCCAGCAGCGTACAGGGGACCGGGGAGCTGTTTTTT.

As DNA, the CDR3 is TGTGCCAGCAGCCAAGACGCTAGCGGGGGGGCCAGGGAGACCCAGTACTTC. Amino acids: CASSQDASGGARETQYF. The V and J genes are TRBV4-2 and TRBJ2-5, with 12 bases fitting TRBD2. CDR1 and CDR2 from the germline V gene are LGHNA and YNFKEQ. V was pared by 0 bases and J by 5 bases, with 7 bases of the junction left unmatched. The CDR3 runs to 17 residues.

This chain joins TRBV6-1 and TRBJ1-1, with a weak D call TRBD1 (5 bases). The CDR3 has 14 residues. Germline CDR1 MNHNS, CDR2 SASEGT. V shed 4 bases and J shed 3 bases, with 12 bases lying between them. The CDR3 nucleotides are TGTGCCAGCAGTGGCGGGGCGAGGGACACTGAAGCTTTCTTT. Amino acid sequence: CASSGGARDTEAFF.

Only one count was recorded for this clone. V gene TRBV6-1 combines with J gene TRBJ1-5, with 8 bases fitting TRBD1. The CDR3 is 16 residues long. The V gene end was trimmed by 6 bases and the J gene end by 0 bases; junction bases not matched to a gene: 7. CDR1 is MNHNS and CDR2 is SASEGT in the germline V gene. The CDR3 sequence: CASREPGGGSNQPQHF. The CDR3 DNA reads as TGTGCCAGCAGGGAACCAGGGGGCGGTAGCAATCAGCCCCAGCATTTT.

The chain employs TRBV7-8 and TRBJ2-2; D gene uncertain. V was shortened by 3 bases and J by 4 bases, with 9 bases between the two germline ends. The germline gives CDR1 SGHVS, CDR2 FQNEAQ. The CDR3 is made up of 14 amino acids. CDR3 region: CASSFSPRTGELFF. DNA for the CDR3: TGTGCCAGCAGCTTTAGCCCACGCACCGGGGAGCTGTTTTTT. The complete variable domain, with remaining parts taken from reference TRBV7-8 and TRBJ2-2, reads GAGVSQSPRYKVAKRGQDVALRCDPISGHVSLFWYQQALGQGPEFLTYFQNEAQLDKSGLPSDRFFAERPEGSVSTLKIQRTQQEDSAVYLCASSFSPRTGELFFGEGSRLTVL.

This chain uses TRBV2 with TRBJ2-2; 8 bases align to TRBD2. The CDR3 has 16 amino acids. CDR1 and CDR2 from the germline V gene are SNHLY and FYNNEI. V shed 4 bases and J 1 base; nucleotides not matched to a gene: 5. CDR3 DNA sequence: TGTGCCAGCAGTGCCGGTACTAGCGGGAACACCGGGGAGCTGTTTTTT. Its translation is CASSAGTSGNTGELFF.

Only one count was recorded for this clone. The rearrangement uses TRBV27 and TRBJ2-2; D is ambiguous. The CDR3 is 16 amino acids. The germline CDR1 and CDR2 sequences are MNHEY and SMNVEV (reference sequence). V was pared by 5 bases and J by 2 bases, with 15 bases between. CDR3 loop: CASSPVGLVNTGELFF. CDR3 DNA: TGTGCCAGCAGTCCGGTCGGGTTAGTTAACACCGGGGAGCTGTTTTTT.

This clone was observed a single time. The DNA for the CDR3 is TGTGCCAGCTCTCACGAGGGGACAGGGGCCTACGAGCAGTACTTC. It yields the protein CASSHEGTGAYEQYF. This chain links TRBV18 with TRBJ2-7; 10 bases agree with TRBD1. CDR1 and CDR2 from the germline V gene are KGHSH and LQKENI. The CDR3 sequence is 15 residues long. Trimming removed 6 bases from V and 2 bases from J; junction bases left unmatched: 7.

This clone showed up many times. The rearrangement joins TRBV5-6 to TRBJ2-7; possibly TRBD2 for D (5 bases). Trimming removed 1 base from V and 6 bases from J, with 20 bases in between. This CDR3 has 16 amino acids. Germline V gene data show CDR1 as SGHDT and CDR2 as YYEEEE. The DNA for the CDR3 is TGTGCCAGCAGCTTGTCTAAAGGTTTCCTGAGGGCCGAGCAGTACTTC. This sequence encodes CASSLSKGFLRAEQYF.

The J gene is TRBJ2-1, the V gene TRBV7-2; 13 bases map to TRBD2. This CDR3 has 17 amino acids. V lost 5 bases to trimming and J lost 6 bases; unmatched junction nucleotides: 10. Per the germline V gene, CDR1 is SGHTA and CDR2 is FQGNSA. The CDR3 DNA reads TGTGCCAGCAGCCCTGATCGACTAGCGGGAGGTGGCAATGAGCAGTTCTTC. Translated: CASSPDRLAGGGNEQFF.

For this clone: The same CDR3 also results from other DNA sequences found in this sample. The chain employs TRBV11-2 and TRBJ1-6, with TRBD1 identical over 8 bases. The germline V gene encodes CDR1 SGHAT and CDR2 FQNNGV. This CDR3 spans 15 amino acids. After removal of 1 base from V and 7 bases from J, the junction contained 3 bases not matched to a gene. This CDR3 is CASSLGDRRNSPLHF. Written as DNA, the CDR3 is TGTGCCAGCAGCTTAGGGGACAGGAGAAATTCACCCCTCCACTTT.

This chain connects TRBV6-6 to TRBJ1-2; D is perhaps TRBD1 (5 bases). The V end was cut by 5 bases, the J end by 4 bases, with 14 bases between. Germline values: CDR1 MNHNY, CDR2 SVGAGI (reference sequence). The CDR3 covers 14 residues. CDR3 protein: CASSPGTHGYGYTF. CDR3 in DNA: TGTGCCAGCAGTCCAGGGACTCACGGCTATGGCTACACCTTC.

The rearrangement joins TRBV5-1 to TRBJ2-7, with a weak D call TRBD2 (5 bases). With 4 bases removed from V and 0 bases from J, the gap between germline ends came to 8 bases. CDR1 SGHRS and CDR2 YFSETQ come from the germline V gene. CDR3 length: 13 amino acids. The CDR3 DNA reads TGCGCCAGCAGCCCTGGGAGCTCCTACGAGCAGTACTTC. Its translation is CASSPGSSYEQYF.

This chain uses TRBV4-3 with TRBJ2-5; D not resolved. TRBJ2-7 explains the end of the DNA better; the J call may be wrong. The CDR3 is made up of 14 amino acids. Germline V gene lookup returns CDR1 LGHNA and CDR2 YSLEER. CDR3 sequence reads: CASSQEYTSYEQYF. Written as DNA, the CDR3 is TGCGCCAGCAGCCAAGAGTATACGTCCTACGAGCAGTACTTC.

This clone has a count of ten or more. This specimen includes other DNA sequences encoding the same CDR3. The rearrangement joins TRBV29-1 to TRBJ1-2; TRBD1 aligns across 9 bases. Trimming took 8 bases from V and 8 from J; bases not matched to a gene: 9. Germline V gene sequence: CDR1 SQVTM, CDR2 ANQGSEA. There are 12 residues in the CDR3. CDR3 sequence: CSTGQGRSGYTF. The CDR3 DNA follows: TGCAGCACGGGACAGGGACGTTCCGGCTACACCTTC.

The genes are TRBV27 and TRBJ2-1, with 11 bases lining up with TRBD2. This CDR3 contains 14 residues. CDR1 and CDR2 from the germline V gene are MNHEY and SMNVEV (reference sequence). Unmatched junction bases numbered 3, after V lost 2 bases and J lost 9 bases. CDR3 region: CASSLSLAGGEQFF. CDR3 nucleotides: TGTGCCAGCAGTTTAAGTCTAGCGGGAGGTGAGCAGTTCTTC.

The V and J genes are TRBV5-1 and TRBJ1-4, with D unresolved. The CDR3 extends over 15 amino acids. V lost 1 base to trimming and J lost 3 bases, with 10 bases between them. CDR1 SGHRS and CDR2 YFSETQ come from the germline V gene. The CDR3: CASSLNPPPNEKLFF. In DNA, the CDR3 is TGCGCCAGCAGCTTGAACCCACCGCCTAATGAAAAACTGTTTTTT. Drawing the rest from reference TRBV5-1 and TRBJ1-4, the complete variable domain is KAGVTQTPRYLIKTRGQQVTLSCSPISGHRSVSWYQQTPGQGLQFLFEYFSETQRNKGNFPGRFSGRQFSNSRSEMNVSTLELGDSALYLCASSLNPPPNEKLFFGSGTQLSVL.

This clone was seen only a few times. The chain is built from TRBV15 and TRBJ2-7; D is tentatively TRBD1 or TRBD2 (5 bases each). This CDR3 spans 12 amino acids. The V end was cut by 5 bases, the J end by 11 bases, with 16 bases between. CDR1 and CDR2 (germline): LNHNV, YYDKDF (reference sequence). The chain's CDR3 is CATSESIGEKYF. CDR3 nucleotide sequence: TGTGCCACCAGCGAGAGTATAGGGGAGAAGTACTTC.

This clone was seen more than once but under ten times. The chain uses TRBV19 and TRBJ1-6; 9 bases map to TRBD1. This CDR3 is 17 amino acids long. The junction had 12 bases not matched to a gene; V was cut back by 1 base and J by 11 bases. Looked up from germline, CDR1 is LNHDA and CDR2 is SQIVND (reference sequence). CDR3 bases: TGTGCCAGTAGTATAGTGCCCCCGGGACAGGGTGGTACACCCCTCCACTTT. This sequence encodes CASSIVPPGQGGTPLHF.